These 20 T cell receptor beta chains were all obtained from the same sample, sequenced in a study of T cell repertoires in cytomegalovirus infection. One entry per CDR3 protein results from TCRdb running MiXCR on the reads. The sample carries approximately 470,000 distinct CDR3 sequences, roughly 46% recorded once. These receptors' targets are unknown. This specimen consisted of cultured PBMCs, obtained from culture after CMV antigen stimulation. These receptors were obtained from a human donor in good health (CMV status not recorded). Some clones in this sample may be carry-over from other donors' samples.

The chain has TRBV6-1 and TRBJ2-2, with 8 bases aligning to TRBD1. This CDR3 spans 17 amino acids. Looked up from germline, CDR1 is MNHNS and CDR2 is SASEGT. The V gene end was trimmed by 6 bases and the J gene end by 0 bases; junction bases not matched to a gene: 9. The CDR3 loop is CASRQPPGQANTGELFF. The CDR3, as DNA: TGTGCCAGCAGGCAACCCCCGGGACAGGCGAACACCGGGGAGCTGTTTTTT.

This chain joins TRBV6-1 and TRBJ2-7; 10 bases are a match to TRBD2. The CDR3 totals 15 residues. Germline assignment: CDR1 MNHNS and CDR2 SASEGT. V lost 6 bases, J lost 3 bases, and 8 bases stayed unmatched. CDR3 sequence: CASRSFSGGHYEQYF. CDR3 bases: TGTGCCAGCAGATCCTTTAGCGGGGGGCACTACGAGCAGTACTTC.

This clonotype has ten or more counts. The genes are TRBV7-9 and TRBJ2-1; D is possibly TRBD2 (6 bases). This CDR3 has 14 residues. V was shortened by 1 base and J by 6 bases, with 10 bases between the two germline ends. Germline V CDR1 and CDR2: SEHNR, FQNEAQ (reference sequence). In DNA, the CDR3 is TGTGCCAGCAGCTTAGGCCTGGGGGGCAATGAGCAGTTCTTC. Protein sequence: CASSLGLGGNEQFF. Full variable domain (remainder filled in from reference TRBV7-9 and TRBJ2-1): DTGVSQNPRHKITKRGQNVTFRCDPISEHNRLYWYRQTLGQGPEFLTYFQNEAQLEKSRLLSDRFSAERPKGSFSTLEIQRTEQGDSAMYLCASSLGLGGNEQFFGPGTRLTVL.

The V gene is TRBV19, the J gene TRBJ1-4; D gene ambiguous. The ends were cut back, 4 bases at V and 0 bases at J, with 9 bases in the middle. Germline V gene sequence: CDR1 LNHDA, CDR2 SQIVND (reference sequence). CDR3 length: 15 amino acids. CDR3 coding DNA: TGTGCCAGTAGTAAAAGACAAGCAACTAATGAAAAACTGTTTTTT. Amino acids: CASSKRQATNEKLFF.

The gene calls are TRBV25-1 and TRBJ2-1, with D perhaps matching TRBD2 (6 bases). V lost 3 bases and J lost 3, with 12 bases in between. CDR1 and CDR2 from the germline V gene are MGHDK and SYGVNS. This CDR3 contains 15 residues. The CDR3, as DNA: TGTGCCAGCAGTGAGATTGCGGGGAACTACAATGAGCAGTTCTTC. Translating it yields CASSEIAGNYNEQFF.

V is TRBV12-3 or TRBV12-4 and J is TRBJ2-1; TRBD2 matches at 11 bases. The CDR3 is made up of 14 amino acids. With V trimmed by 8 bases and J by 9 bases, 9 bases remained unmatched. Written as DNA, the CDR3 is TGTGCCAGCGGTACTAGCGGGAGAACGGGTGAGCAGTTCTTC. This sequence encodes CASGTSGRTGEQFF.

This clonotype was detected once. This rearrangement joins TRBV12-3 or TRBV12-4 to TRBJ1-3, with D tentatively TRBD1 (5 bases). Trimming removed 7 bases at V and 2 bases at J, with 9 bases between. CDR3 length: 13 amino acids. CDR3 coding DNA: TGTGCCAGCAAGCGCAGGGCTGGAAACACCATATATTTT. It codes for CASKRRAGNTIYF.

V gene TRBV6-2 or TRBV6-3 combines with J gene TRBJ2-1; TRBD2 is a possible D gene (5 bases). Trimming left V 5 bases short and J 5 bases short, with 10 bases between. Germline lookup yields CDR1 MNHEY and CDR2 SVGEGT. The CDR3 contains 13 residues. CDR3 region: CASSHQLDNEQFF. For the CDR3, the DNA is TGTGCCAGCAGTCACCAACTAGACAATGAGCAGTTCTTC.

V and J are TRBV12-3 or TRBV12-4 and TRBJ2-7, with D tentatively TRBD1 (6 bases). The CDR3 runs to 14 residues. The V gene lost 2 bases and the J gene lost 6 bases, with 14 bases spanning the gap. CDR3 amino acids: CASSLRTAHAEQYF. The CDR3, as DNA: TGTGCCAGCAGTTTACGGACAGCCCACGCCGAGCAGTACTTC.

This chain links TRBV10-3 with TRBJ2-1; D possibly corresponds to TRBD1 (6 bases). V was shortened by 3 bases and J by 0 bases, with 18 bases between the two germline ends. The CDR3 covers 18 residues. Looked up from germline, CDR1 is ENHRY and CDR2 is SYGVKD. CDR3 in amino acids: CAISDRGRDTSSYNEQFF. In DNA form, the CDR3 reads TGTGCCATCAGTGATAGGGGCCGGGACACGAGCTCCTACAATGAGCAGTTCTTC.

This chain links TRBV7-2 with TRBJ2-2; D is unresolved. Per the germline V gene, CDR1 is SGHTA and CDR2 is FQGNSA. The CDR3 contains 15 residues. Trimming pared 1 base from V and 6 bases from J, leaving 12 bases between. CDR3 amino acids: CASSLVLGASGELFF. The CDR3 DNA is TGTGCCAGCAGCTTAGTTCTGGGTGCGTCCGGGGAGCTGTTTTTT.

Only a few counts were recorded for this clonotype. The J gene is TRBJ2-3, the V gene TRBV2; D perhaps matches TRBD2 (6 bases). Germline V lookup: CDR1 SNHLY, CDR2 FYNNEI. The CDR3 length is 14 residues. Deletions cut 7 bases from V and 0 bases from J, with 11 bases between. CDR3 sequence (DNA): TGTGCCAGCATTCCGCGGGGAAGCACAGATACGCAGTATTTT. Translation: CASIPRGSTDTQYF.

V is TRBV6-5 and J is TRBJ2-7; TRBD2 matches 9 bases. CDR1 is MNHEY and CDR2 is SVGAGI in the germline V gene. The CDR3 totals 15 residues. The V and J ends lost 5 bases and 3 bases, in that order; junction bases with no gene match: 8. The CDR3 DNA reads TGTGCCAGCAGTGAGGGTCTAGCGGGGAACTACGAGCAGTACTTC. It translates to CASSEGLAGNYEQYF.

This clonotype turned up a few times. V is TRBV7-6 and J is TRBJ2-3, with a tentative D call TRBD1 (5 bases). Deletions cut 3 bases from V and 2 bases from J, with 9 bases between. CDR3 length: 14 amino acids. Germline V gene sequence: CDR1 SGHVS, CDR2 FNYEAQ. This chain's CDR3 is CASSLTAPTDTQYF. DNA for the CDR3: TGTGCCAGCAGCTTGACAGCCCCCACAGATACGCAGTATTTT.

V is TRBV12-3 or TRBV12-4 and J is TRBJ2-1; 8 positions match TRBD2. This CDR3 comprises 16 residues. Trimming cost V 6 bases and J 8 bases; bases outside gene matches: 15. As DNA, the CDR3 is TGTGCCAGCAGGCTTGGGACTAGACCCCCTCTGGATGAGCAGTTCTTC. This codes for CASRLGTRPPLDEQFF.

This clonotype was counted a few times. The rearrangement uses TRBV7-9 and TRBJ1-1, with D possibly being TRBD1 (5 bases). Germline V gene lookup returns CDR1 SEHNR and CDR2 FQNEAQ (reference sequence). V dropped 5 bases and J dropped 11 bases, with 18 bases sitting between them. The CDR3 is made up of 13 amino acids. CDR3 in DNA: TGTGCCAGCAGCCCCTCGGGGACGGTGAGGGCTTTCTTT. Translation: CASSPSGTVRAFF.

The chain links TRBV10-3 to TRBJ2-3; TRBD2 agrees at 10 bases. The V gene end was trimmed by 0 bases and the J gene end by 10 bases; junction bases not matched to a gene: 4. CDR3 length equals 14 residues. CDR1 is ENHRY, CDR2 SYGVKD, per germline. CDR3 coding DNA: TGTGCCATCAGTGAGTCGAGTAGCGGGGGGTCGCAGTATTTT. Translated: CAISESSSGGSQYF.

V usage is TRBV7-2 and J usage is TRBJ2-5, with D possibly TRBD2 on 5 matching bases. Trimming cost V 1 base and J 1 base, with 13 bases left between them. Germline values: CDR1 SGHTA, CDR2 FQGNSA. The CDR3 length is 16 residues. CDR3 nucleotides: TGTGCCAGCAGCTTAGAGTTCGTGGGGAGCCAAGAGACCCAGTACTTC. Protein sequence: CASSLEFVGSQETQYF.

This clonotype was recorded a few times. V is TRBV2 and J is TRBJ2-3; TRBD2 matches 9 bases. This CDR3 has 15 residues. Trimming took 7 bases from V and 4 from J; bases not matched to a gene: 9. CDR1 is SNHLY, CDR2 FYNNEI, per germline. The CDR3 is CASTGSGGGADTQYF. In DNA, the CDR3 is TGTGCCAGCACCGGTAGCGGGGGTGGGGCAGATACGCAGTATTTT.

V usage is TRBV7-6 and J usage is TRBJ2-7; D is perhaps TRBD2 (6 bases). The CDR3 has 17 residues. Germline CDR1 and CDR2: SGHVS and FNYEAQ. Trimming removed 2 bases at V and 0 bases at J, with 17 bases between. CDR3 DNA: TGTGCCAGCAGCTTAATGCGCGGTGGAGGGAGCTCCTACGAGCAGTACTTC. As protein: CASSLMRGGGSSYEQYF.